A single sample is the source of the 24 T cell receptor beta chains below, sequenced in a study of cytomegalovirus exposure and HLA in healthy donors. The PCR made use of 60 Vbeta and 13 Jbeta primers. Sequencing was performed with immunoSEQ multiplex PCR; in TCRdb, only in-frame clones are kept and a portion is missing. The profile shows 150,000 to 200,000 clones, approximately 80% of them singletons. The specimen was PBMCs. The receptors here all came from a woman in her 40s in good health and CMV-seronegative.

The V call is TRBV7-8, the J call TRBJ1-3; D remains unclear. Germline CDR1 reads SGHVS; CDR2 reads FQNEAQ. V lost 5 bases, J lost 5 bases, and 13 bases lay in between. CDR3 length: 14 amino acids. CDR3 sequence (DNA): TGTGCCAGCAGCCTCAGTTCGGGGAGAAACACCATATATTTT. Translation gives CASSLSSGRNTIYF. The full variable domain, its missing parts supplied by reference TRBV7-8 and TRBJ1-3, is GAGVSQSPRYKVAKRGQDVALRCDPISGHVSLFWYQQALGQGPEFLTYFQNEAQLDKSGLPSDRFFAERPEGSVSTLKIQRTQQEDSAVYLCASSLSSGRNTIYFGEGSWLTVV.

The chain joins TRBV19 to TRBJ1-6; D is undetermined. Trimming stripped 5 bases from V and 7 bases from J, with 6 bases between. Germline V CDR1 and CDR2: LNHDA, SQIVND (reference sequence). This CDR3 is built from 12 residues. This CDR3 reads CASSPLNSPLHF. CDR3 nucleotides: TGTGCCAGTAGTCCTTTAAATTCACCCCTCCACTTT.

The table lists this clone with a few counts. The CDR3 region has the DNA TGCGCCAGCAGCCTGGGGACTAGGGCCTACAATGAGCAGTTCTTC. As protein: CASSLGTRAYNEQFF. This chain uses TRBV4-1 with TRBJ2-1, with 8 bases that match TRBD2. The J segment lost 2 bases and the V segment lost 4 bases, leaving 4 bases of the junction unmatched. The CDR3 has 15 amino acids. CDR1 and CDR2 from the germline V gene are MGHRA and YSYEKL.

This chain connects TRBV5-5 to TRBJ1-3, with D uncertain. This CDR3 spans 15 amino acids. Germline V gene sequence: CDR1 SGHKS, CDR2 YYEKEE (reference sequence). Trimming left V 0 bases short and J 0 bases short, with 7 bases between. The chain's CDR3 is CASSLDSYSGNTIYF. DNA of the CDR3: TGTGCCAGCAGCTTGGACAGCTACTCTGGAAACACCATATATTTT.

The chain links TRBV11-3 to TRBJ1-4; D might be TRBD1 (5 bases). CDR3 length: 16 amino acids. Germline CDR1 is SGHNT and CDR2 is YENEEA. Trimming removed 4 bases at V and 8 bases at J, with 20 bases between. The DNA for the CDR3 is TGTGCCAGCAGCTCGGGGGATATAAGGGCGGGCGAAAAACTGTTTTTT. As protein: CASSSGDIRAGEKLFF. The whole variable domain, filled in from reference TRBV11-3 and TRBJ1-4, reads EAGVVQSPRYKIIEKKQPVAFWCNPISGHNTLYWYLQNLGQGPELLIRYENEEAVDDSQLPKDRFSAERLKGVDSTLKIQPAELGDSAVYLCASSSGDIRAGEKLFFGSGTQLSVL.

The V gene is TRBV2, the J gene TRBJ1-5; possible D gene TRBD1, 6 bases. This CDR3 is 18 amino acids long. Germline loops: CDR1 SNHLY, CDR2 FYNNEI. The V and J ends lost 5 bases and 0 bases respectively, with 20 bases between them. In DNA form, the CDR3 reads TGTGCCAGCAGTCCGGCTAGGGGGGGACTCAATAGCAATCAGCCCCAGCATTTT. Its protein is CASSPARGGLNSNQPQHF.

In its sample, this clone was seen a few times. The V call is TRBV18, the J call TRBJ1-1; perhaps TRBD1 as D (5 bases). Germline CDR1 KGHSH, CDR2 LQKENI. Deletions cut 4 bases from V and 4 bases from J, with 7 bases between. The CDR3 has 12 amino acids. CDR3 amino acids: CASSRGGTEAFF. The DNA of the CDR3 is TGTGCCAGCTCACGGGGGGGCACTGAAGCTTTCTTT. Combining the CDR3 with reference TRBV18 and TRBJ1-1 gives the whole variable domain NAGVMQNPRHLVRRRGQEARLRCSPMKGHSHVYWYRQLPEEGLKFMVYLQKENIIDESGMPKERFSAEFPKEGPSILRIQQVVRGDSAAYFCASSRGGTEAFFGQGTRLTVV.

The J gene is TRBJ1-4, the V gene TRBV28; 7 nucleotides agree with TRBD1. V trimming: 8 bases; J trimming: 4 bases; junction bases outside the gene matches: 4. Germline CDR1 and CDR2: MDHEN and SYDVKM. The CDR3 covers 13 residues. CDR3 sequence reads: CASLDRVNEKLFF. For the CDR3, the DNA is TGTGCCAGCCTCGACAGGGTTAATGAAAAACTGTTTTTT.

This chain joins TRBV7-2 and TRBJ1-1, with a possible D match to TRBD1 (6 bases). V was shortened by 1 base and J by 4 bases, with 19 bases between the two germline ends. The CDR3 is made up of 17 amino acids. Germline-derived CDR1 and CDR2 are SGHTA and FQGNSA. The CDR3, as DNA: TGTGCCAGCAGCTTAGGGGGGACACCCCGCAGGGGCACTGAAGCTTTCTTT. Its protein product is CASSLGGTPRRGTEAFF.

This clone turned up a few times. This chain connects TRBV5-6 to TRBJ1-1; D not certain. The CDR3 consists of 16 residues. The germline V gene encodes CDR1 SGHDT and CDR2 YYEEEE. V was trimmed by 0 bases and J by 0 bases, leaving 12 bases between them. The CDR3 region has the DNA TGTGCCAGCAGCTTGGAAGGACGGGATCTGAACACTGAAGCTTTCTTT. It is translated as CASSLEGRDLNTEAFF.

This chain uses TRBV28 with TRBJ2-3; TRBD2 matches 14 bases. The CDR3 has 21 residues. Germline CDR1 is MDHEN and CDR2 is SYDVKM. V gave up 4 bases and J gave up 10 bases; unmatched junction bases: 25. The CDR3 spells CASSSILPGLAGAHYFGAQYF. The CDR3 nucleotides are TGTGCCAGCAGTTCTATATTACCGGGACTAGCGGGAGCCCACTACTTTGGTGCGCAGTATTTT. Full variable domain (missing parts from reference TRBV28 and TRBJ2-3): DVKVTQSSRYLVKRTGEKVFLECVQDMDHENMFWYRQDPGLGLRLIYFSYDVKMKEKGDIPEGYSVSREKKERFSLILESASTNQTSMYLCASSSILPGLAGAHYFGAQYFGPGTRLTVL.

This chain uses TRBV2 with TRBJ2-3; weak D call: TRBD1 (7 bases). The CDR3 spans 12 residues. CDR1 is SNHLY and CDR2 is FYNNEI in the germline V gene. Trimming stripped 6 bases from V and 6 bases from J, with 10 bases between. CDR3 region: CASRQGGDTQYF. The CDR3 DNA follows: TGTGCCAGCAGGCAGGGGGGCGATACGCAGTATTTT. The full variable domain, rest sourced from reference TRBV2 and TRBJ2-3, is EPEVTQTPSHQVTQMGQEVILRCVPISNHLYFYWYRQILGQKVEFLVSFYNNEISEKSEIFDDQFSVERPDGSNFTLKIRSTKLEDSAMYFCASRQGGDTQYFGPGTRLTVL.

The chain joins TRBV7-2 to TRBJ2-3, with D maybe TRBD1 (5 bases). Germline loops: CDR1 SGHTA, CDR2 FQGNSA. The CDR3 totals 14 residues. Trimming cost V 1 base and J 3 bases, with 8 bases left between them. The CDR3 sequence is CASSLDRKTDTQYF. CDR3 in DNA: TGTGCCAGCAGCTTAGACAGGAAAACAGATACGCAGTATTTT.

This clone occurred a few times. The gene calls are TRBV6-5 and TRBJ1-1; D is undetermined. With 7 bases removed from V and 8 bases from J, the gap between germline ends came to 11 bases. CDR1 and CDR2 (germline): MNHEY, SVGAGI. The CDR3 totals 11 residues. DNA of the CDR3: TGTGCCAGCACCCCTTCACGGGAAGCTTTCTTT. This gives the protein CASTPSREAFF.

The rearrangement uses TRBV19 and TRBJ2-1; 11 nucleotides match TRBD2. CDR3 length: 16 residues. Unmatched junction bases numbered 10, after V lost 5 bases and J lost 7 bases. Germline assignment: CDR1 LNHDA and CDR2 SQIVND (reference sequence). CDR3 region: CASSRTSSGRRNEQFF. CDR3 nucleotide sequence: TGTGCCAGTAGTCGAACTTCTAGCGGGAGGCGGAATGAGCAGTTCTTC.

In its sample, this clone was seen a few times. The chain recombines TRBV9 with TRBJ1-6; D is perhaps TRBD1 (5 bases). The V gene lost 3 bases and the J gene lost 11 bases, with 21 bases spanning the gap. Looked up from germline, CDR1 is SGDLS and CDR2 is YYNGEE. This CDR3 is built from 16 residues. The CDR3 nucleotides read TGTGCCAGCAGCGGCGGAGGGGCAGGGACTGAACCACCCCTCCACTTT. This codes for CASSGGGAGTEPPLHF. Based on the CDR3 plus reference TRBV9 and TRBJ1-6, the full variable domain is DSGVTQTPKHLITATGQRVTLRCSPRSGDLSVYWYQQSLDQGLQFLIQYYNGEERAKGNILERFSAQQFPDLHSELNLSSLELGDSALYFCASSGGGAGTEPPLHFGNGTRLTVT.

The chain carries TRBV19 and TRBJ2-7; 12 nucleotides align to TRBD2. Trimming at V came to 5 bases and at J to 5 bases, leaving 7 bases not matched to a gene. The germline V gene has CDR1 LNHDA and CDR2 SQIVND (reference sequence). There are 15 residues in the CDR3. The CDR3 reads CASSVGLAGNNEQYF. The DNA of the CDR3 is TGTGCCAGTAGTGTCGGACTAGCGGGAAACAACGAGCAGTACTTC.

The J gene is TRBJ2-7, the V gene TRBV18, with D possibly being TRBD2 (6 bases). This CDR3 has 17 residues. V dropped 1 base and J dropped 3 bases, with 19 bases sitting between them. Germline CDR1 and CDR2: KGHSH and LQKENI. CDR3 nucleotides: TGTGCCAGCTCACCACAGCCCGGGGGAGTTCTACTCTACGAGCAGTACTTC. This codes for CASSPQPGGVLLYEQYF.

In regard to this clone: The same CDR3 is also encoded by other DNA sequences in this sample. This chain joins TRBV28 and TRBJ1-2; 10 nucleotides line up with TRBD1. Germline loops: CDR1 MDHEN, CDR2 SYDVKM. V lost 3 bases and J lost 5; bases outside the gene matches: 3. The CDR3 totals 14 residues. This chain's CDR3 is CASSFRDRGYGYTF. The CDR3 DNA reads TGTGCCAGCAGTTTCCGGGACAGGGGTTATGGCTACACCTTC.

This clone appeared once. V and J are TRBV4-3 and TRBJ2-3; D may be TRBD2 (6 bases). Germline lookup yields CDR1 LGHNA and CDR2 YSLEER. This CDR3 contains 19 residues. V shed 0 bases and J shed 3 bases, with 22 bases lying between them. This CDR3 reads CASSQERMGGWEVTDTQYF. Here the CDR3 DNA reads TGCGCCAGCAGCCAAGAAAGAATGGGTGGCTGGGAGGTGACAGATACGCAGTATTTT.

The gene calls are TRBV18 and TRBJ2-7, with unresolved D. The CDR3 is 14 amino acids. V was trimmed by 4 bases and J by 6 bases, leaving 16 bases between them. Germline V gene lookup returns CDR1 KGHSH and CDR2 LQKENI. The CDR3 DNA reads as TGTGCCAGCTCACATGGGCCTCCTGCTTCCGAGCAGTACTTC. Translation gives CASSHGPPASEQYF.

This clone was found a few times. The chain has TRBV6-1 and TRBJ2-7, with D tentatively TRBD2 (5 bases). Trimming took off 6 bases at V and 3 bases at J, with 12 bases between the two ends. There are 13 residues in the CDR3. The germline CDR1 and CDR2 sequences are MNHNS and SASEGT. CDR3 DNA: TGTGCCAGCAGCCCGAGCCGGGGCTACGAGCAGTACTTC. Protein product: CASSPSRGYEQYF.

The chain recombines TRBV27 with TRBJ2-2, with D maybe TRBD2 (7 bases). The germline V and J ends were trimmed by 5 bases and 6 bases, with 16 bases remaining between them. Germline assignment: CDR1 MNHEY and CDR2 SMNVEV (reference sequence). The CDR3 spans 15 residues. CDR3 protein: CASSGLGGPAGELFF. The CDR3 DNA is TGTGCCAGCAGTGGCTTGGGGGGGCCGGCCGGGGAGCTGTTTTTT.

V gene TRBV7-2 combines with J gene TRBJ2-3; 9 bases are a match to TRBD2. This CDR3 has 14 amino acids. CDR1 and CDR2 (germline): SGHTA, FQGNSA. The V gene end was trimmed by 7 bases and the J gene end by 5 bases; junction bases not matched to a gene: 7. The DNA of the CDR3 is TGTGCCAGCAATGTGCGGGGGGGCAGAGATACGCAGTATTTT. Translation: CASNVRGGRDTQYF.